This T cell receptor (beta chain) was identified during a study of Ad26.COV2.S vaccination and SARS-CoV-2 variants (dated by TCRdb to the early 2020s). As for the study more broadly: TCRbeta repertoire sequencing was used to assess the specificity and breadth of SARS-CoV-2-reactive T cell receptors after Ad26.COV2.S vaccination. The TCR-sequenced set comprised approximately 32 samples: approximately 20 Ad26.COV2.S vaccine recipients, 5 placebo recipients and 8 SARS-CoV-2 convalescent individuals. Study-wide findings and limitations: Vaccine and placebo recipients had comparable non-spike TCR breadth, which fits with the vaccine containing only spike. The authors noted that total T cell responses may have been underestimated by the TCR breadth and depth analyses. After vaccination, substantial breadth of spike-specific CD8+ and CD4+ T cell responses was reported. Ad26.COV2.S recipients had higher spike-specific TCR breadth than placebo recipients (P = 0.0014).

Interpreted using the paper, the time point label stands for: individuals recovered from natural SARS-CoV-2 infection. The immunoSEQ Assay was the method used to sequence TCRbeta CDR3 regions. After extraction, genomic DNA underwent amplification by bias-controlled multiplex PCR, followed by high-throughput sequencing. As for the authors' bioinformatics: To quantify the absolute abundance of every unique TCRbeta CDR3 region, sequences were collapsed and filtered. Usable DNA was measured by amplifying reference genes present in all nucleated cells, and TCRbeta template counts were normalized to that usable DNA to estimate T cell fraction. Repertoire TCRs were annotated as SARS-CoV-2-specific by exact matching of V gene, CDR3 amino acid sequence and J gene to a known reactive TCR set. The reference SARS-CoV-2 TCR set came from MIRA and was filtered for enrichment in COVID-19-positive ImmuneCODE repertoires, removing public or cross-reactive TCRs. Using the MIRA antigens, annotated TCRs were further analysed by specific ORF or by position within an ORF. Depth was the summed frequency of annotated unique rearrangements, while breadth was defined as annotated unique rearrangements over total unique productive rearrangements. Group comparisons of TCR breadth used two-sided Wilcoxon rank-sum tests. Not all clones reach the TCRdb copy of this immuneACCESS table, which keeps in-frame sequences only. Checked studies attribute under half of the gap to unresolved V genes and leave the rest unexplained. The V and J calls and the clone size are those of that table, but D and trimming were determined from the DNA. The sample data list around 170,000 clones, and around nine tenths of these were observed just once. The ten top clones hold 5% to 7% of the sample.

CDR1 and CDR2, per the germline V gene, are SGDLS and YYNGEE. The CDR3 starts with the cysteine, ends with the phenylalanine, and has 13 residues. The retained sequence is limited to the CDR3, 39 bases, with the frame set at the first base. Trimming takes 0 bases from V and 6 bases from J, and the germline ends sit 8 bases apart. With regard to this clone: Its binding antigen is unknown. One base away there is no much larger clone; base qualities are not given.

The sequencing here drew on peripheral blood, taken after recovery from COVID-19. The chain is assembled from TRBV9 and TRBJ2-3, with the D gene not clear enough to name. The origin of this receptor is a human donor who had recovered from COVID-19. The nucleotide sequence is given as TGTGCCAGCAGCGTAGCTTGGCGGGATACGCAGTATTTT. It translates to CASSVAWRDTQYF.